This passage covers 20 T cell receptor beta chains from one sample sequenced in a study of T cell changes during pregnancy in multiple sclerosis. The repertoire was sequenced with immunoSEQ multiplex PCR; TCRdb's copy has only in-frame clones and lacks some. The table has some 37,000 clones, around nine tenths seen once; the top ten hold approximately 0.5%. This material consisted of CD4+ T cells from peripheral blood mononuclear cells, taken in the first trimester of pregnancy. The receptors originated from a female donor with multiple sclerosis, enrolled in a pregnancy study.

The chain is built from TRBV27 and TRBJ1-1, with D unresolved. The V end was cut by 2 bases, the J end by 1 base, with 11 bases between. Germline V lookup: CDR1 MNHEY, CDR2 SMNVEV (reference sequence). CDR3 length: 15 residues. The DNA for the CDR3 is TGTGCCAGCAGTTTAGGAGGAGTTCCGAACACTGAAGCTTTCTTT. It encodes CASSLGGVPNTEAFF.

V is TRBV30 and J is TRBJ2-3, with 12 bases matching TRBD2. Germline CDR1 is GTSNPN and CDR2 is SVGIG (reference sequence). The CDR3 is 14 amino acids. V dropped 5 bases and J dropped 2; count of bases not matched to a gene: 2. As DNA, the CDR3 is TGTGCCTGGCTAGCGGGAGGGCCCACAGATACGCAGTATTTT. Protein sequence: CAWLAGGPTDTQYF.

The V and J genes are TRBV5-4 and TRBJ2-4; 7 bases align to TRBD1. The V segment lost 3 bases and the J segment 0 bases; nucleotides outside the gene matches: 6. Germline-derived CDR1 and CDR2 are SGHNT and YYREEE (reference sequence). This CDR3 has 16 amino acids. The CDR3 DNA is TGTGCCAGCAGCTGGGGGACAGACCTAGCCAAAAACATTCAGTACTTC. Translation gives CASSWGTDLAKNIQYF.

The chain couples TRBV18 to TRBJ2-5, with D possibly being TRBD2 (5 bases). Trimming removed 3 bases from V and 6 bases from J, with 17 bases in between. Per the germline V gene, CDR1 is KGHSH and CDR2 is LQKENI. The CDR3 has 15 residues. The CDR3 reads CASSPVRGEGKTQYF. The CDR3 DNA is TGTGCCAGCTCACCGGTCCGGGGTGAAGGGAAGACCCAGTACTTC.

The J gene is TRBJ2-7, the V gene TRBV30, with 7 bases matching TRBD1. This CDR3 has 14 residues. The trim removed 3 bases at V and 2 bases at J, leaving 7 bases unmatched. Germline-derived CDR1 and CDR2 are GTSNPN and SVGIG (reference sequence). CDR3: CAWRPGQPAYEQYF. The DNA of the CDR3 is TGTGCCTGGAGGCCGGGACAGCCAGCCTACGAGCAGTACTTC.

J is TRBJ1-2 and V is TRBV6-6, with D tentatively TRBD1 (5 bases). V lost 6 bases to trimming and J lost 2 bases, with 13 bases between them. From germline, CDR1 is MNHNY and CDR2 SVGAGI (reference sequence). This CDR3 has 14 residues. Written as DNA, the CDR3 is TGTGCCAGCAGCCCCACCGCAGGGAACTATGGCTACACCTTC. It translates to CASSPTAGNYGYTF.

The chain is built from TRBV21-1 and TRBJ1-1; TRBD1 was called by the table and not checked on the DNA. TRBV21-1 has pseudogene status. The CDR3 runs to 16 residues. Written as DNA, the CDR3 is TGTGCCAGCAGCATTCACCCTTTTGCGCAGGGCTGGCATGCTTTCTTT. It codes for CASSIHPFAQGWHAFF.

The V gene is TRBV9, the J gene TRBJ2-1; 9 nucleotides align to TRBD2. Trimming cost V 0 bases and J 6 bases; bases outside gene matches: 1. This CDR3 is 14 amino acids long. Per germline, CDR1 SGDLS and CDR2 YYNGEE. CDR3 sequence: CASSVVSGSNEQFF. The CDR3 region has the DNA TGTGCCAGCAGCGTAGTTAGCGGGAGCAATGAGCAGTTCTTC.

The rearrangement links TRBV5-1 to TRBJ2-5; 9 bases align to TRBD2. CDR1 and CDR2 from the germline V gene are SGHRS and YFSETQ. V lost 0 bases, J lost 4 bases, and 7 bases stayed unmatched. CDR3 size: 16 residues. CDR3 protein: CASSLAAGGIGETQYF. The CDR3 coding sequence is TGCGCCAGCAGCTTGGCGGCGGGAGGGATAGGAGAGACCCAGTACTTC.

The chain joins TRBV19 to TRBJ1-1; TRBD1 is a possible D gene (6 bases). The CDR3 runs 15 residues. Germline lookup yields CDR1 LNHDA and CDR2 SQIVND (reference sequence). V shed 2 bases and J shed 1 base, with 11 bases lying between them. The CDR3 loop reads CASSIRTGQNTEAFF. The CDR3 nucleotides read TGTGCCAGTAGTATAAGAACGGGACAGAACACTGAAGCTTTCTTT.

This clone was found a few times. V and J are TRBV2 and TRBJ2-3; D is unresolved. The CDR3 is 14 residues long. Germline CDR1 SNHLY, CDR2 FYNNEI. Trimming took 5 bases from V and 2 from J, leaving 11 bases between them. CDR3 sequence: CASSSLAVTDTQYF. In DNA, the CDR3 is TGTGCCAGCAGTTCCCTTGCGGTCACAGATACGCAGTATTTT.

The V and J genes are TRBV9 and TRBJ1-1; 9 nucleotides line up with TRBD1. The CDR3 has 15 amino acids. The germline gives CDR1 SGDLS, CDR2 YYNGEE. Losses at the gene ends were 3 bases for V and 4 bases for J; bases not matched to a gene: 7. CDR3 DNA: TGTGCCAGCAGCGGAAGGACAGGGGTAAGCACTGAAGCTTTCTTT. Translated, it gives CASSGRTGVSTEAFF.

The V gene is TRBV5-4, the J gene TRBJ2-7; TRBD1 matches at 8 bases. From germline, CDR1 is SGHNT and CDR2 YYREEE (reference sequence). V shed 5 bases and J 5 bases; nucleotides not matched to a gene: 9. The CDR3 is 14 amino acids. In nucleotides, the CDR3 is TGTGCCAGCAGACCTGGACAGGGTATCCACGAGCAGTACTTC. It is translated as CASRPGQGIHEQYF.

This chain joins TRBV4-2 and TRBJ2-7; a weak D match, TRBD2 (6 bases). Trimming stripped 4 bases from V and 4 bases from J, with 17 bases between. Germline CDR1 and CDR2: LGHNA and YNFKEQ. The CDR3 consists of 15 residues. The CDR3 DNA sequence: TGTGCCAGCAGCCCTCAGGGAGGTTCTAAATACGAGCAGTACTTC. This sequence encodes CASSPQGGSKYEQYF.

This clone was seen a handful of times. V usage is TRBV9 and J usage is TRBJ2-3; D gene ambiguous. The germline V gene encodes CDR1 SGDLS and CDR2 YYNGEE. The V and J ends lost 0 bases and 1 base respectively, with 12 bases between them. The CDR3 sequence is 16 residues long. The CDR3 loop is CASSVAAAGGTDTQYF. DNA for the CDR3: TGTGCCAGCAGCGTAGCTGCGGCTGGCGGCACAGATACGCAGTATTTT.

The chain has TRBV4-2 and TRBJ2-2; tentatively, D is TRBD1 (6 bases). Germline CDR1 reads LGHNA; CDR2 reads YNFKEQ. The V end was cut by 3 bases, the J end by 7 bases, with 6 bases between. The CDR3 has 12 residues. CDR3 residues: CASSHRGGELFF. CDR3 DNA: TGTGCCAGCAGCCACAGGGGCGGGGAGCTGTTTTTT.

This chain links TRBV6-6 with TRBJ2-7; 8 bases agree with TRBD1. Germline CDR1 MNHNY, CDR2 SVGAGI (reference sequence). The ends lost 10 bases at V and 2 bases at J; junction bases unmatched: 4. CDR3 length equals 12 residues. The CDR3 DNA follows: TGTGCCACCGGGACAGGTACCTACGAGCAGTACTTC. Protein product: CATGTGTYEQYF.

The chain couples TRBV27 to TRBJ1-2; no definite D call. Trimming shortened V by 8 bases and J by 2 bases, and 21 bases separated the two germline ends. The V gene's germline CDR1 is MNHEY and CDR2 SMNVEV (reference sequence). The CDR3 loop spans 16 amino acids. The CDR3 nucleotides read TGTGCCAGCCGACCTAGCGGGAGGGCCGGCAACTATGGCTACACCTTC. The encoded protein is CASRPSGRAGNYGYTF.

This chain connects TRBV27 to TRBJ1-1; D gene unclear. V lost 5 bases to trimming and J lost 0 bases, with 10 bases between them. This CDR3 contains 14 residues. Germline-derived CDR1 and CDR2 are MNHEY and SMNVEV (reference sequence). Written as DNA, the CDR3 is TGTGCCAGCAGTCCCTTCAGGATGAACACTGAAGCTTTCTTT. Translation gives CASSPFRMNTEAFF.

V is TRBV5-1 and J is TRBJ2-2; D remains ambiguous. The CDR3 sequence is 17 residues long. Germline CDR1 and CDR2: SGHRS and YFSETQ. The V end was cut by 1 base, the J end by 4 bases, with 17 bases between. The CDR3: CASSLNWQAMGTGELFF. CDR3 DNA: TGCGCCAGCAGCTTGAATTGGCAGGCCATGGGCACCGGGGAGCTGTTTTTT.